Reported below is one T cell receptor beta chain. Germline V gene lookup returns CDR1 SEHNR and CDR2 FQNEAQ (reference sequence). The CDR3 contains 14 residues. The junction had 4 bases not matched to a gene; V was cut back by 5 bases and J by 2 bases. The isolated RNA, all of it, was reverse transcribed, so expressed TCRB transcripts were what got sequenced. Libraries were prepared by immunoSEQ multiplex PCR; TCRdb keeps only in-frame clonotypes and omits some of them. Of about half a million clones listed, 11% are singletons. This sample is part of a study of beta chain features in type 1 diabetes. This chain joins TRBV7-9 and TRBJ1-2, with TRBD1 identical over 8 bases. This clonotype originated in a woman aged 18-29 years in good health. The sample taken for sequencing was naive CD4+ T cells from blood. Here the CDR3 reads CASSPGGPNYGYTF. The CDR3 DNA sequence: TGTGCCAGCAGCCCAGGGGGCCCGAACTATGGCTACACCTTC.